Listed below are T cell receptor beta chains from one sample, sequenced in a study of T cells in Graves' hyperthyroidism and ophthalmopathy. A single record per CDR3 protein comes from TCRdb applying MiXCR to the multiplex PCR reads. This sample has almost 600,000 distinct CDR3 sequences; 11% to 15% occur once, and the top ten carry 5.8%. Material: blood. These TCRs come from a woman aged 30 to 39 with Graves' hyperthyroidism that later progressed to Graves' ophthalmopathy. The CDR3 runs from the conserved cysteine through the conserved F or W. A D gene is named only where the DNA matches it firmly. The size entry is marked missing in some rows and otherwise reads once, few, many or a size class.

J gene: TRBJ1-1; clone size: many; D gene: .; V gene: TRBV29-1; CDR3 protein: CSVEYVGGTEAFF; CDR3 DNA: TGCAGCGTTGAATATGTAGGGGGAACTGAAGCTTTCTTT
J gene: TRBJ1-1; clone size: many; D gene: .; V gene: TRBV14; CDR3 protein: CASSQDRGYLVNTEAFF; CDR3 DNA: TGTGCCAGCAGCCAAGATCGTGGGTACCTCGTGAACACTGAAGCTTTCTTT
J gene: TRBJ2-1; clone size: once; D gene: .; V gene: TRBV9; CDR3 protein: CASSVDRRDEQFF; CDR3 DNA: TGTGCCAGCAGCGTAGACAGGAGGGATGAGCAGTTCTTC
J gene: TRBJ2-7; clone size: many; D gene: .; V gene: TRBV5-5; CDR3 protein: CASSLFGTALEQYF; CDR3 DNA: TGTGCCAGCAGCTTGTTCGGGACGGCCCTCGAGCAGTACTTC
J gene: TRBJ2-5; clone size: .; D gene: .; V gene: TRBV7-2; CDR3 protein: CASSPFWDMGSPKETQYF; CDR3 DNA: TGTGCCAGCAGCCCCTTCTGGGACATGGGCTCCCCCAAGGAGACCCAGTACTTC
J gene: TRBJ1-4; clone size: few; D gene: .; V gene: TRBV6-2/TRBV6-3; CDR3 protein: CASSFVPGLPSLYF; CDR3 DNA: TGTGCCAGCAGTTTCGTCCCTGGGTTACCGTCACTGTATTTT
J gene: TRBJ2-3; clone size: many; D gene: TRBD1; V gene: TRBV11-3; CDR3 protein: CASSSDREISTDTQYF; CDR3 DNA: TGTGCCAGCAGCTCCGACAGGGAGATAAGCACAGATACGCAGTATTTT
J gene: TRBJ2-1; clone size: many; D gene: .; V gene: TRBV27; CDR3 protein: CASSLSVANEQFF; CDR3 DNA: TGTGCCAGCAGTTTATCGGTAGCTAATGAGCAGTTCTTC
J gene: TRBJ1-1; clone size: many; D gene: .; V gene: TRBV19; CDR3 protein: CASSIVLTITEAFF; CDR3 DNA: TGTGCCAGTAGTATAGTCCTGACAATAACTGAAGCTTTCTTT
J gene: TRBJ1-2; clone size: .; D gene: .; V gene: TRBV20-1; CDR3 protein: CSARTYGYTF; CDR3 DNA: TGCAGTGCTAGAACTTATGGCTACACCTTC
J gene: TRBJ1-2; clone size: many; D gene: .; V gene: TRBV6-5; CDR3 protein: CASSYSTTNYGYTF; CDR3 DNA: TGTGCCAGCAGTTACTCGACAACTAACTATGGCTACACCTTC
J gene: TRBJ2-3; clone size: many; D gene: .; V gene: TRBV11-2; CDR3 protein: CASSPLLPQTDTQYF; CDR3 DNA: TGTGCCAGCAGCCCTCTCCTCCCCCAGACAGATACGCAGTATTTT
J gene: TRBJ2-5; clone size: many; D gene: TRBD2; V gene: TRBV20-1; CDR3 protein: CSAVSPGLAGGETQYF; CDR3 DNA: TGCAGTGCTGTTAGTCCCGGACTAGCGGGAGGGGAGACCCAGTACTTC
J gene: TRBJ2-3; clone size: .; D gene: TRBD2; V gene: TRBV20-1; CDR3 protein: CSARLAGTDTQYF; CDR3 DNA: TGCAGTGCTAGACTAGCGGGGACAGATACGCAGTATTTT
J gene: TRBJ1-2; clone size: many; D gene: .; V gene: TRBV27; CDR3 protein: CASMSGGPNLYGYTF; CDR3 DNA: TGTGCCAGCATGAGCGGGGGACCCAACCTCTATGGCTACACCTTC